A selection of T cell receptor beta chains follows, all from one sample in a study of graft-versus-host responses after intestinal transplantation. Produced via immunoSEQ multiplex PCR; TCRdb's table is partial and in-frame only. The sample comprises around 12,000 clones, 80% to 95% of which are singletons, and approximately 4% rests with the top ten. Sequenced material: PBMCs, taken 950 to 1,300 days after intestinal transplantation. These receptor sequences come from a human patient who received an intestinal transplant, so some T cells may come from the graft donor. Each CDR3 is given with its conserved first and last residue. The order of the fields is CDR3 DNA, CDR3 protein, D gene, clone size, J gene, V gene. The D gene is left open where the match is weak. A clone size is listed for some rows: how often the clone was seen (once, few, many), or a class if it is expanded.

cdr3_nt: TGTGCCAGCAGCCAGGCGGGCGGTGCTGAAGCTTTCTTT; cdr3_aa: CASSQAGGAEAFF; d_call: -; clone_size: -; j_call: TRBJ1-1; v_call: TRBV5-3
cdr3_nt: TGTGCCAGCAGTCAAGGACAGGGGTCTTATGGCTACACCTTC; cdr3_aa: CASSQGQGSYGYTF; d_call: TRBD1; clone_size: -; j_call: TRBJ1-2; v_call: TRBV28
cdr3_nt: TGTGCCAGCAGCTTAGCATCGGCAGAGTATAGCAATCAGCCCCAGCATTTT; cdr3_aa: CASSLASAEYSNQPQHF; d_call: -; clone_size: -; j_call: TRBJ1-5; v_call: TRBV7-6
cdr3_nt: TGTGCCAGCAGCCTGGATAGCAATCAGCCCCAGCATTTT; cdr3_aa: CASSLDSNQPQHF; d_call: -; clone_size: once; j_call: TRBJ1-5; v_call: TRBV5-4
cdr3_nt: TGTGCCAGCAGTCTTGTACCTGGTTCACCCCTCCACTTT; cdr3_aa: CASSLVPGSPLHF; d_call: -; clone_size: few; j_call: TRBJ1-6; v_call: TRBV27
cdr3_nt: TGTGCCAGCAGCCGCCCGTCGCTACCTTACGAGCAGTACTTC; cdr3_aa: CASSRPSLPYEQYF; d_call: -; clone_size: -; j_call: TRBJ2-7; v_call: TRBV7-9
cdr3_nt: TGCGCCAGCAGACCGACAGGGGTGAACACTGAAGCTTTCTTT; cdr3_aa: CASRPTGVNTEAFF; d_call: TRBD1; clone_size: -; j_call: TRBJ1-1; v_call: TRBV5-1
cdr3_nt: TGCAGCGGGAGAGACAGGGCTAACTATGGCTACACCTTC; cdr3_aa: CSGRDRANYGYTF; d_call: TRBD1; clone_size: -; j_call: TRBJ1-2; v_call: TRBV29-1
cdr3_nt: TGTGCCAGCAGCTCGATACATAGCGGGGGAAAAGAGGAGAATGAGCAGTTCTTC; cdr3_aa: CASSSIHSGGKEENEQFF; d_call: TRBD2; clone_size: once; j_call: TRBJ2-1; v_call: TRBV13
cdr3_nt: TGTGCCAGCCTAAACCCACAGGAGATCACCGGGGAGCTGTTTTTT; cdr3_aa: CASLNPQEITGELFF; d_call: -; clone_size: -; j_call: TRBJ2-2; v_call: TRBV7-2
cdr3_nt: TGTGCCAGCAGGCGAAGCCCCGGGACAGGGAATTCACCCCTCCACTTT; cdr3_aa: CASRRSPGTGNSPLHF; d_call: TRBD1; clone_size: -; j_call: TRBJ1-6; v_call: TRBV27
cdr3_nt: TGCAGCGTTGCGCCAAGGAGGGCCTCTGAAGCTTTCTTT; cdr3_aa: CSVAPRRASEAFF; d_call: -; clone_size: once; j_call: TRBJ1-1; v_call: TRBV29-1
cdr3_nt: TGTGCCAGCAGCTTGGGGGGGACAGGGAGTGAGACCCAGTACTTC; cdr3_aa: CASSLGGTGSETQYF; d_call: TRBD1; clone_size: -; j_call: TRBJ2-5; v_call: TRBV5-4
cdr3_nt: TGTGCCAGCAGCTTAATTGTTCAGGGGCGCGAAAAACTGTTTTTT; cdr3_aa: CASSLIVQGREKLFF; d_call: -; clone_size: -; j_call: TRBJ1-4; v_call: TRBV7-8
cdr3_nt: TGCGCCAGCAGCTTCCTGAACGAGCAGTACTTC; cdr3_aa: CASSFLNEQYF; d_call: -; clone_size: once; j_call: TRBJ2-7; v_call: TRBV5-1
cdr3_nt: TGTGCCAGCAGCGACAGGGGAGAAACCGGGGAGCTGTTTTTT; cdr3_aa: CASSDRGETGELFF; d_call: TRBD1; clone_size: -; j_call: TRBJ2-2; v_call: TRBV7-3
cdr3_nt: TGTGCCAGCAGCACCGCCGGCAGTCGCACAGATACGCAGTATTTT; cdr3_aa: CASSTAGSRTDTQYF; d_call: -; clone_size: -; j_call: TRBJ2-3; v_call: TRBV7-6
cdr3_nt: TGTGCCAGCAGCCCACTCCAAAACAGGGGCCCTCGGGAGACCCAGTACTTC; cdr3_aa: CASSPLQNRGPRETQYF; d_call: TRBD1; clone_size: -; j_call: TRBJ2-5; v_call: TRBV5-6
cdr3_nt: TGTGCCAGCAGTTTATATAGGGAGGACTATGGCTACACCTTC; cdr3_aa: CASSLYREDYGYTF; d_call: -; clone_size: -; j_call: TRBJ1-2; v_call: TRBV27
cdr3_nt: TGTGCCAGTATAGGCCAGGGCTATGGCTACACCTTC; cdr3_aa: CASIGQGYGYTF; d_call: -; clone_size: -; j_call: TRBJ1-2; v_call: TRBV19
cdr3_nt: TGTGCCAGCAGCCAATCAGGGGATTGGCGGCAGCCCCAGCATTTT; cdr3_aa: CASSQSGDWRQPQHF; d_call: -; clone_size: -; j_call: TRBJ1-5; v_call: TRBV4-2
cdr3_nt: TGTGCCAGCAGCTTAACCACGTTAAATCAGCCCCAGCATTTT; cdr3_aa: CASSLTTLNQPQHF; d_call: -; clone_size: -; j_call: TRBJ1-5; v_call: TRBV5-5
cdr3_nt: TGTGCCAGCTCCCAGGACTCATACACAGATACGCAGTATTTT; cdr3_aa: CASSQDSYTDTQYF; d_call: -; clone_size: few; j_call: TRBJ2-3; v_call: TRBV18
cdr3_nt: TGTGCCAGGGGACAGGGAGTCTACGAGCAGTACTTC; cdr3_aa: CARGQGVYEQYF; d_call: TRBD1; clone_size: once; j_call: TRBJ2-7; v_call: TRBV2